These T cell receptor beta chains were read from a single sample in a study of blood T cell repertoires in COVID-19. Assay: immunoSEQ multiplex PCR; the TCRdb copy retains only in-frame clones and omits some. The table shows approximately 99,000 clones, with roughly 84% occurring only once. Specimen: peripheral blood. The receptor set was obtained from a man between 65 and 79 years old with active or convalescent COVID-19. Each CDR3 is given with its conserved first and last residue. D genes are given only for firm matches. Some rows mark clone size as missing; the rest say once, few, many or name a class of expanded clone.

j_gene	v_gene	d_gene	abundance	CDR3aa	CDR3nt
TRBJ1-5	TRBV5-1	TRBD1	once	CASSYGTDLQPQHF	TGCGCCAGCAGCTACGGGACAGACCTACAGCCCCAGCATTTT
TRBJ1-2	TRBV19	TRBD1	.	CASSPRGTAYGYTF	TGTGCCAGTAGTCCCCGCGGGACAGCCTATGGCTACACCTTC
TRBJ1-1	TRBV5-4	.	.	CASSPRRQMNTEAFF	TGTGCCAGCAGCCCCCGCCGACAGATGAACACTGAAGCTTTCTTT
TRBJ1-4	TRBV7-2	.	.	CASSLIGEANEKLFF	TGTGCCAGCAGCTTAATAGGGGAAGCTAATGAAAAACTGTTTTTT
TRBJ1-2	TRBV5-1	.	.	CASSLETGVAYGYTF	TGCGCCAGCAGCTTAGAAACGGGGGTTGCCTATGGCTACACCTTC
TRBJ2-7	TRBV28	TRBD1	.	CASIRGRDYEQYF	TGTGCCAGCATCAGGGGGCGTGACTACGAGCAGTACTTC
TRBJ2-2	TRBV11-2	TRBD1	.	CASSEIQGAVSGELFF	TGTGCCAGCAGCGAAATACAGGGGGCGGTAAGCGGGGAGCTGTTTTTT
TRBJ1-1	TRBV28	.	.	CATWTTGNTEAFF	TGTGCCACCTGGACGACAGGGAACACTGAAGCTTTCTTT
TRBJ2-2	TRBV11-2	TRBD2	few	CASSPPGLAIGELFF	TGTGCCAGCAGCCCCCCGGGACTAGCAATCGGGGAGCTGTTTTTT
TRBJ1-1	TRBV5-1	TRBD1	.	CASSPGTGGEAFF	TGCGCCAGCAGCCCCGGGACAGGGGGAGAGGCTTTCTTT
TRBJ1-4	TRBV2	.	.	CASSGGLGEKLFF	TGTGCCAGCAGTGGCGGACTCGGAGAAAAACTGTTTTTT
TRBJ2-7	TRBV28	.	.	CASSLVAEWYF	TGTGCCAGCAGTTTGGTCGCCGAGTGGTACTTC
TRBJ2-2	TRBV18	TRBD1	.	CASSPRTGAASTGELFF	TGTGCCAGCTCGCCAAGGACAGGCGCGGCGAGCACCGGGGAGCTGTTTTTT
TRBJ1-5	TRBV5-6	.	.	CASSSSEQPQHF	TGTGCCAGCAGCTCCAGCGAGCAGCCCCAGCATTTT
TRBJ1-2	TRBV6-2/TRBV6-3	TRBD1	.	CASSYRTGEGGYGYTF	TGTGCCAGCAGTTACCGGACAGGGGAGGGTGGCTATGGCTACACCTTC
TRBJ2-1	TRBV28	.	.	CASSLRRGEQFF	TGTGCCAGCAGTTTACGCCGAGGTGAGCAGTTCTTC
TRBJ2-3	TRBV6-5	TRBD1	.	CASSYLRGPKYF	TGTGCCAGCAGTTACCTCAGGGGGCCGAAGTATTTT
TRBJ2-3	TRBV9	TRBD1	few	CASSVGQASTDTQYF	TGTGCCAGCAGCGTGGGACAGGCTAGCACAGATACGCAGTATTTT
TRBJ1-6	TRBV6-6	TRBD1	.	CASRLGTANSPLHF	TGTGCCAGCAGACTCGGGACAGCCAATTCACCCCTCCACTTT
TRBJ1-2	TRBV7-9	.	once	CASNSIEAAFTYGYTF	TGTGCCAGCAATTCAATAGAGGCCGCCTTCACCTATGGCTACACCTTC
TRBJ2-7	TRBV18	TRBD1	once	CASSADRSSSYEQYF	TGTGCCAGCTCCGCGGACAGGTCTAGCTCCTACGAGCAGTACTTC
TRBJ1-4	TRBV6-4	.	.	CASPSGSNEKLFF	TGTGCCAGCCCCAGCGGGTCCAATGAAAAACTGTTTTTT
TRBJ2-5	TRBV7-2	.	.	CASSFAGKETQYF	TGTGCCAGCAGCTTTGCAGGGAAAGAGACCCAGTACTTC
TRBJ2-3	TRBV5-1	.	.	CASSQGADTQYF	TGCGCCAGCAGCCAAGGGGCAGATACGCAGTATTTT
TRBJ2-1	TRBV5-1	TRBD1	.	CASSLDAGGLGEQFF	TGCGCCAGCAGCTTGGATGCAGGGGGTCTCGGTGAGCAGTTCTTC
TRBJ2-5	TRBV11-2	TRBD2	.	CASSLDTTSGGPETQYF	TGTGCCAGCAGCTTAGATACGACTAGCGGGGGGCCAGAGACCCAGTACTTC
TRBJ2-3	TRBV30	TRBD2	.	CACVRRGGTDTQYF	TGTGCCTGCGTGCGCCGGGGGGGGACAGATACGCAGTATTTT
TRBJ1-1	TRBV30	.	.	CAWSTQGFTEAFF	TGTGCCTGGAGTACACAGGGTTTCACTGAAGCTTTCTTT
TRBJ1-4	TRBV4-2	TRBD1	.	CASSLPGQPNEKLFF	TGTGCCAGCAGCCTGCCGGGACAGCCAAATGAAAAACTGTTTTTT
TRBJ1-6	TRBV2	TRBD1	.	CASSMGQIYSPLHF	TGTGCCAGCAGTATGGGACAGATCTACTCACCCCTCCACTTT
TRBJ1-3	TRBV28	.	.	CASSLRGSKSGNTIYF	TGTGCCAGCAGTTTAAGGGGAAGTAAGTCTGGAAACACCATATATTTT
TRBJ2-1	TRBV5-5	TRBD2	.	CASSRFTSGGPNEQFF	TGTGCCAGCAGCCGTTTCACTAGCGGGGGGCCAAATGAGCAGTTCTTC
TRBJ2-7	TRBV3-1/TRBV3-2	TRBD1	once	CASSQDPSQGVYEQYF	TGTGCCAGCAGCCAAGATCCAAGCCAGGGGGTTTACGAGCAGTACTTC
TRBJ1-5	TRBV30	TRBD1	.	CAWSPGTGIGQPQHF	TGTGCCTGGTCTCCCGGGACAGGGATTGGTCAGCCCCAGCATTTT
TRBJ2-7	TRBV5-4	TRBD2	few	CASSLNGGGAPYEQYF	TGTGCCAGCAGCTTAAACGGCGGGGGGGCACCCTACGAGCAGTACTTC
TRBJ1-2	TRBV9	.	.	CASSVDSSLNYGYTF	TGTGCCAGCAGCGTCGACAGCTCTCTCAACTATGGCTACACCTTC
TRBJ2-7	TRBV7-6	.	once	CASSGGQSYEQYF	TGTGCCAGCAGCGGAGGACAGAGCTACGAGCAGTACTTC
TRBJ1-2	TRBV6-1	.	.	CASRLIGVYGYTF	TGTGCCAGCAGGCTGATAGGGGTCTATGGCTACACCTTC
TRBJ2-2	TRBV9	TRBD1	.	CASSVTGTAGELFF	TGTGCCAGCAGCGTAACGGGGACAGCCGGGGAGCTGTTTTTT
TRBJ1-4	TRBV12-5	.	.	CASGLVPLGEVDEKLFF	TGTGCTAGTGGTTTGGTTCCCCTTGGAGAGGTAGATGAAAAACTGTTTTTT
TRBJ2-1	TRBV28	TRBD1	once	CASSPRGTGLYNEQFF	TGTGCCAGCAGTCCCCGGGGGACAGGGTTGTACAATGAGCAGTTCTTC
TRBJ1-1	TRBV30	.	few	CACSRGGWTEAFF	TGTGCCTGTTCCAGGGGCGGTTGGACTGAAGCTTTCTTT
TRBJ1-1	TRBV30	.	.	CAGDSSHTEAFF	TGTGCCGGAGACAGTTCGCACACTGAAGCTTTCTTT
TRBJ1-4	TRBV27	.	.	CASRLQGSNEKLFF	TGTGCCAGCAGATTACAGGGAAGTAATGAAAAACTGTTTTTT
TRBJ2-1	TRBV5-1	TRBD2	.	CASSGLAGQTYNEQFF	TGCGCCAGCAGCGGCCTAGCGGGGCAAACCTACAATGAGCAGTTCTTC
TRBJ2-2	TRBV9	TRBD2	.	CASSAHPLYVLAGGSGELFF	TGTGCCAGCAGCGCCCATCCCCTCTATGTGCTAGCGGGGGGTTCCGGGGAGCTGTTTTTT